At least ten counts were recorded for the clone carrying this T cell receptor (beta chain). Its antigen is not identified. The sample belongs to a study of CD8 T cells in ankylosing spondylitis. Study results and limitations: Researchers report that disease-linked clones proved CD8+ and relatively rare in peripheral blood. Researchers reportedly found disease-linked clones significantly enriched in matched ankylosing spondylitis synovial fluid. Some of the motif variants had earlier been found in reactive arthritis patients' fluid and blood. Made up of 7 to 9 highly homologous variants, a TCR beta motif appeared characteristic of ankylosing spondylitis blood.

Germline assignment: CDR1 ENHRY and CDR2 SYGVKD. The CDR3 extends over 15 amino acids. Unmatched junction bases numbered 2, after V lost 4 bases and J lost 0 bases. For TCR beta, libraries came from quantitative 5'-RACE with molecular barcodes. TCRdb used MiXCR to reprocess the 5' RACE reads, holding one entry per CDR3 protein. Found here are roughly 370,000 distinct CDR3 sequences, approximately 20% of them singletons; the top ten hold about 15%. The sample comprised blood, either unsorted or a sorted T cell fraction (not recorded which). The receptor was isolated from a male donor with ankylosing spondylitis. J is TRBJ2-2 and V is TRBV10-3, with 7 bases lining up with TRBD1. The CDR3 DNA reads TGTGCCATCAGTGCCGGGACAGCGAACACCGGGGAGCTGTTTTTT. Protein product: CAISAGTANTGELFF.